The entry that follows covers one T cell receptor (beta chain) sequence. The source of the sample is a study of blood T cell repertoires in COVID-19. For the study at large: Samples representing acute and convalescent COVID-19 were sourced from the United States, Italy and Spain. PBMCs, B-cell-depleted T cells, or T cells were the source of the cDNA or gDNA that made up the material.

The CDR3 extends over 15 amino acids. From germline, CDR1 is MGHRA and CDR2 YSYEKL. Trimming cost V 1 base and J 1 base, with 10 bases left between them. In the source study's methods: Estimated nucleated cell counts came from reference gene primer amplification. Clones were read by immunoSEQ multiplex PCR, and TCRdb kept only the in-frame ones, dropping some. V, J and clone size reflect that table, while D and trimming were determined from the DNA. The repertoire holds roughly 100,000 clones, 80% to 90% seen once, with around 32% in the top ten. V and J are TRBV4-1 and TRBJ1-1; D unresolved. The sequenced sample consisted of peripheral blood. This TCR was sampled from a woman older than 75 with acute or convalescent COVID-19. The CDR3 nucleotides read TGCGCCAGCAGCCAAGTGGGAGTGAGGAACACTGAAGCTTTCTTT. Encoded protein: CASSQVGVRNTEAFF.